Listed below are T cell receptor beta chains from one sample, sequenced in a study of T cells after yellow fever vaccination. MiXCR, applied by TCRdb to the 5' RACE reads, yields one record per CDR3 protein. The sample carries around 300,000 distinct CDR3 sequences, 3.5% to 5% recorded once. The sample was PBMCs, taken 15 days after the yellow fever booster vaccination. These receptors were taken from a man younger than 35 who received the YFV17D yellow fever vaccine. Each CDR3 is given with its conserved first and last residue. D genes are given only for firm matches. Clone size is not always given. Where it is, it says once, few, many or a class for expanded clones.

j_call v_call cdr3_length clone_size d_call cdr3_aa cdr3_nt
TRBJ2-3 TRBV12-3/TRBV12-4 17 many - CASSFRSTRRGPDTQYF TGTGCCAGCAGTTTCAGGTCTACTAGGAGGGGCCCAGATACGCAGTATTTT
TRBJ1-5 TRBV20-1 16 - - CSARGRSELGNQPQHF TGCAGTGCTAGAGGTCGGAGCGAACTTGGCAATCAGCCCCAGCATTTT
TRBJ2-1 TRBV7-9 15 - - CASSSDRSRVGEQFF TGTGCCAGCAGCTCTGACAGGAGCAGGGTGGGTGAGCAGTTCTTC
TRBJ2-3 TRBV10-3 16 few - CAISELGQLESDTQYF TGTGCCATCAGTGAGCTGGGTCAGCTCGAGTCAGATACGCAGTATTTT
TRBJ1-2 TRBV12-3/TRBV12-4 13 - - CASSLRETYGYTF TGTGCCAGCAGTTTGAGAGAAACCTATGGCTACACCTTC
TRBJ1-1 TRBV5-1 12 - - CASSLARDEAFF TGCGCCAGCAGCTTGGCCCGGGATGAAGCTTTCTTT
TRBJ2-7 TRBV7-9 15 many - CASSDSSQTVYEQYF TGTGCCAGCAGCGACTCCTCGCAGACCGTTTACGAGCAGTACTTC
TRBJ2-7 TRBV14 15 - TRBD1 CASSQARGQGVEQYF TGTGCCAGCAGCCAAGCCCGGGGACAGGGGGTCGAGCAGTACTTC
TRBJ1-5 TRBV7-2 15 - - CASSFSPTYNQPQHF TGTGCCAGCAGCTTTTCCCCCACGTACAATCAGCCCCAGCATTTT
TRBJ2-7 TRBV5-1 15 many TRBD2 CASSWGTTKGYEQYF TGCGCCAGCAGCTGGGGGACTACCAAAGGCTACGAGCAGTACTTC
TRBJ2-4 TRBV2 13 few - CASSMDLKNIQYF TGTGCCAGCAGTATGGATCTCAAAAACATTCAGTACTTC
TRBJ1-4 TRBV7-2 14 many - CASSSTGVGEKLFF TGTGCCAGCAGCTCCACGGGGGTTGGTGAAAAACTGTTTTTT
TRBJ1-1 TRBV20-1 13 - TRBD1 CSARKGAGTEAFF TGCAGTGCTAGAAAGGGGGCTGGCACTGAAGCTTTCTTT
TRBJ2-1 TRBV12-3/TRBV12-4 16 few TRBD2 CASRAGGGAVRNEQFF TGTGCCAGCAGAGCCGGCGGGGGGGCGGTTAGAAATGAGCAGTTCTTC
TRBJ2-1 TRBV4-2 14 many - CASSQDPLAYEQFF TGTGCCAGCAGCCAAGATCCCCTAGCCTATGAGCAGTTCTTC
TRBJ2-2 TRBV9 15 - TRBD1 CASSLRDRGTGELFF TGTGCCAGCAGCCTCCGGGACAGGGGTACCGGGGAGCTGTTTTTT
TRBJ1-2 TRBV7-2 14 many - CASSLDSLIHGYTF TGTGCCAGCAGCCTCGACAGCCTTATTCATGGCTACACCTTC
TRBJ2-5 TRBV7-9 16 - TRBD1 CASRWTGGALQETQYF TGTGCCAGCAGATGGACAGGGGGCGCGTTACAAGAGACCCAGTACTTC
TRBJ2-7 TRBV20-1 15 many - CSARRGLQGIYEQYF TGCAGTGCTAGACGGGGTTTGCAGGGCATCTACGAGCAGTACTTC
TRBJ1-1 TRBV29-1 12 many - CSVHGQNTEAFF TGCAGCGTTCACGGACAGAACACTGAAGCTTTCTTT
TRBJ2-7 TRBV18 15 many - CASSPRSGTKNEQYF TGTGCCAGCTCACCACGATCGGGCACGAAAAACGAGCAGTACTTC
TRBJ1-2 TRBV18 13 few TRBD1 CASSPSTGNGYTF TGTGCCAGCTCACCATCGACAGGGAATGGCTACACCTTC
TRBJ2-6 TRBV5-6 15 few - CASSAYSSGANVLTF TGTGCCAGCAGCGCCTATAGCTCTGGGGCCAACGTCCTGACTTTC
TRBJ2-1 TRBV6-2/TRBV6-3 14 many TRBD2 CASSALTSIDEQFF TGTGCCAGCAGTGCCCTGACTAGCATCGATGAGCAGTTCTTC
TRBJ1-1 TRBV5-1 13 many - CASSSLGNTEAFF TGCGCCAGCAGCTCGCTTGGGAACACTGAAGCTTTCTTT
TRBJ1-3 TRBV7-2 15 many - CASSSTGTSGNTIYF TGTGCCAGCAGCTCAACCGGGACGTCTGGAAACACCATATATTTT
TRBJ2-3 TRBV5-6 16 many TRBD2 CASSPGLDSSTDTQYF TGTGCCAGCAGCCCGGGACTAGACTCTAGCACAGATACGCAGTATTTT
TRBJ1-5 TRBV6-5 15 few - CASSVSDTYNQPQHF TGTGCCAGCAGTGTCTCGGACACTTACAATCAGCCCCAGCATTTT
TRBJ2-5 TRBV25-1 16 many TRBD2 CASSEMPGLAGETQYF TGTGCCAGCAGTGAGATGCCGGGACTAGCAGGGGAGACCCAGTACTTC
TRBJ2-2 TRBV20-1 14 few - CSARGPGSTGELFF TGCAGTGCTAGAGGCCCGGGGAGCACCGGGGAGCTGTTTTTT
TRBJ1-2 TRBV4-2 15 few - CASSQEGAGSYGYTF TGTGCCAGCAGCCAAGAGGGCGCGGGCAGCTATGGCTACACCTTC
TRBJ2-1 TRBV20-1 14 many TRBD2 CSASVGLAPNEQFF TGCAGTGCTAGTGTGGGACTAGCACCCAATGAGCAGTTCTTC
TRBJ2-3 TRBV10-2 16 - TRBD2 CASSLTSGGVDDTQYF TGCGCCAGCAGCCTTACTAGCGGGGGGGTAGACGATACGCAGTATTTT
TRBJ2-4 TRBV7-2 14 few - CASSGGLAKNIQYF TGTGCCAGCAGCGGAGGACTAGCCAAAAACATTCAGTACTTC
TRBJ2-6 TRBV6-2/TRBV6-3 16 - TRBD1 CASMDRVSSGANVLTF TGTGCCAGCATGGACAGGGTGAGCTCTGGGGCCAACGTCCTGACTTTC
TRBJ2-4 TRBV4-1 17 many - CASSQDSPGTAEDIQYF TGCGCCAGCAGCCAAGATTCTCCAGGAACTGCCGAGGACATTCAGTACTTC
TRBJ2-5 TRBV20-1 16 many - CSARDQERSTRETQYF TGCAGTGCTAGAGATCAGGAGCGATCTACCAGGGAGACCCAGTACTTC
TRBJ2-5 TRBV10-3 12 many - CAIHGDEETQYF TGTGCCATCCACGGGGACGAAGAGACCCAGTACTTC
TRBJ1-2 TRBV10-3 12 few TRBD1 CATVGQKSGYTF TGTGCCACAGTGGGACAGAAAAGTGGCTACACCTTC
TRBJ2-5 TRBV5-1 14 many TRBD1 CASSLDTGVETQYF TGCGCCAGCAGCCTCGATACAGGGGTCGAGACCCAGTACTTC
TRBJ1-6 TRBV4-1 17 few - CASSQARGRRDNSPLHF TGCGCCAGCAGCCAAGCCCGTGGTCGGAGAGATAATTCACCCCTCCACTTT
TRBJ1-2 TRBV4-2 12 many - CASSQELYGYTF TGTGCCAGCAGCCAAGAGCTTTATGGCTACACCTTC
TRBJ2-5 TRBV7-9 13 many - CASSLYDLETQYF TGTGCCAGCAGCTTATACGACTTAGAGACCCAGTACTTC
TRBJ2-1 TRBV10-3 14 - - CATQEGGGMDEQFF TGTGCCACCCAGGAGGGGGGGGGCATGGATGAGCAGTTCTTC
TRBJ1-3 TRBV13 14 few - CASSLRAIGNTIYF TGTGCCAGCAGCTTGAGGGCCATTGGAAACACCATATATTTT
TRBJ2-5 TRBV5-1 15 many - CASSPGQRVQETQYF TGCGCCAGCAGCCCGGGACAAAGGGTTCAAGAGACCCAGTACTTC
TRBJ1-4 TRBV20-1 14 many TRBD1 CSARRPTGNEKLFF TGCAGTGCGCGTAGGCCGACAGGGAATGAAAAACTGTTTTTT
TRBJ2-5 TRBV25-1 14 few - CASGTGGPRETQYF TGTGCCAGCGGAACTGGGGGGCCTCGAGAGACCCAGTACTTC
TRBJ1-1 TRBV11-2 14 many TRBD1 CASRGQVRDTEAFF TGTGCCAGCAGAGGACAGGTCCGGGACACTGAAGCTTTCTTT
TRBJ2-5 TRBV7-2 13 many - CASSFSIGETQYF TGTGCCAGCAGCTTCTCGATCGGGGAGACCCAGTACTTC
TRBJ2-7 TRBV3-1 18 - - CASSQVRDRGRGPYEQYF TGTGCCAGCAGCCAAGTCAGGGATAGGGGCCGGGGCCCCTACGAGCAGTACTTC
TRBJ2-7 TRBV7-8 11 many - CATSWGYEQYF TGTGCCACCAGCTGGGGGTACGAGCAGTACTTC
TRBJ2-3 TRBV7-9 13 many - CASNKRGTDTQYF TGTGCCAGCAACAAACGGGGCACAGATACGCAGTATTTT
TRBJ1-1 TRBV29-1 12 many - CSVSRMNTEAFF TGCAGCGTTTCAAGAATGAACACTGAAGCTTTCTTT
TRBJ2-5 TRBV5-1 16 many - CASSWGRTGAQETQYF TGCGCCAGCAGTTGGGGCAGGACCGGAGCTCAAGAGACCCAGTACTTC